The 28 T cell receptor beta chains below come from one sample, sequenced in a study of regulatory T cells in long-lasting Graves disease. Construction of the TCR beta libraries employed iRepertoire HTBI primers in conjunction with Arm-PCR of CDR3 regions. Each CDR3 protein gets one entry after TCRdb re-called the multiplex PCR reads with MiXCR. The data contain roughly 440,000 distinct CDR3 sequences, around 17% of them singletons. Time point indicated: newly diagnosed GD, antithyroid drugs for less than 3 months. Construction of the TCR library relied on RNA isolated from PBMCs. The same data also contributed to another study, on T cells in Graves' hyperthyroidism and ophthalmopathy.

The material was peripheral blood mononuclear cells (PBMCs), obtained at new diagnosis, from a patient treated with antithyroid drugs. The receptors were sampled from a woman aged 18-29 years with Graves disease.

This clonotype was recorded at least ten times. The chain joins TRBV6-1 to TRBJ2-1, with TRBD2 matching 10 bases. V lost 2 bases, J lost 3 bases, and 4 bases stayed unmatched. The length of the CDR3 is 16 residues. In germline, CDR1 is MNHNS, CDR2 SASEGT. CDR3 protein: CASSERTSGFYNEQFF. The DNA of the CDR3 is TGTGCCAGCAGTGAAAGGACTAGCGGATTCTACAATGAGCAGTTCTTC.

Only a few counts were recorded for this clonotype. The rearrangement joins TRBV10-1 to TRBJ2-2; 8 bases agree with TRBD2. This CDR3 has 13 residues. Germline trimming cut 6 bases from V and 4 bases from J; bases unmatched to any gene: 1. Per germline, CDR1 WNHNN and CDR2 SYGVQD (reference sequence). This chain's CDR3 is CASSGRATGELFF. CDR3 DNA: TGCGCCAGCAGCGGGAGGGCCACCGGGGAGCTGTTTTTT.

This clonotype has more than one count but fewer than ten. The chain carries TRBV11-2 and TRBJ2-7; D gene unclear. The V gene lost 5 bases and the J gene lost 0 bases, with 8 bases spanning the gap. There are 13 residues in the CDR3. From germline, CDR1 is SGHAT and CDR2 FQNNGV. The CDR3 region is CASSHALSYEQYF. CDR3 nucleotide sequence: TGTGCCAGCAGCCACGCCCTCTCCTACGAGCAGTACTTC.

With regard to this clonotype: Just one base apart from a much larger clone, this may be a read error. CDR3 loop: CASGHGPEAYEQYF. CDR3 bases: TGTGCCAGCGGCCACGGTCCGGAGGCCTACGAGCAGTACTTC. The rearrangement uses TRBV7-8 and TRBJ2-7; tentatively, D is TRBD2 (5 bases). The V end was cut by 8 bases, the J end by 2 bases, with 16 bases between. CDR1 is SGHVS and CDR2 is FQNEAQ in the germline V gene. The CDR3 contains 14 residues.

This clonotype was counted at least ten times. V is TRBV4-2 and J is TRBJ1-1; TRBD1 is a possible D gene (6 bases). The CDR3 spans 15 residues. The V gene's germline CDR1 is LGHNA and CDR2 YNFKEQ. Trimming cost V 4 bases and J 5 bases, with 17 bases left between them. CDR3 sequence reads: CASSPEVGGGTEAFF. The CDR3 DNA reads as TGTGCCAGCAGCCCGGAGGTAGGGGGTGGAACTGAAGCTTTCTTT.

This clonotype was detected only once. This sequence joins TRBV27 and TRBJ2-7; D gene unclear. CDR1 is MNHEY, CDR2 SMNVEV, per germline (reference sequence). This CDR3 is 14 amino acids long. V lost 2 bases, J lost 1 base, and 9 bases lay in between. Written as DNA, the CDR3 is TGTGCCAGCAGTTTAAACACCATATCCTACGAGCAGTACTTC. This translates into CASSLNTISYEQYF.

The chain recombines TRBV5-1 with TRBJ2-1, with TRBD2 matching over 14 bases. With V trimmed by 0 bases and J by 5 bases, 7 bases remained unmatched. This CDR3 has 18 residues. Germline V gene data show CDR1 as SGHRS and CDR2 as YFSETQ. The CDR3 DNA follows: TGCGCCAGCAGCTTGGGACTAGCGGGAGGGCCAACGAACAATGAGCAGTTCTTC. Translating gives CASSLGLAGGPTNNEQFF.

The genes are TRBV7-2 and TRBJ2-2; possibly TRBD2 for D (6 bases). Germline V gene data show CDR1 as SGHTA and CDR2 as FQGNSA. V lost 1 base, J lost 7 bases, and 16 bases lay in between. The CDR3 runs 16 residues. Written as DNA, the CDR3 is TGTGCCAGCAGCTTAGGGTTAGCGGAGGTCGGCGGGGAGCTGTTTTTT. This encodes CASSLGLAEVGGELFF.

The chain links TRBV30 to TRBJ2-1; D uncertain. Trimming cost V 2 bases and J 6 bases, with 11 bases left between them. Germline V gives CDR1 GTSNPN, CDR2 SVGIG (reference sequence). This CDR3 contains 13 residues. CDR3 sequence (DNA): TGTGCCTGGAGTACTGACACTCGCAATGAGCAGTTCTTC. Translation gives CAWSTDTRNEQFF.

This clonotype was recorded at least ten times. V gene TRBV6-1 combines with J gene TRBJ2-1, with 8 bases identical to TRBD2. J lost 2 bases, V lost 8 bases, and 5 bases had no gene match. Germline V gene sequence: CDR1 MNHNS, CDR2 SASEGT. The CDR3 is made up of 14 amino acids. Here the CDR3 DNA reads TGTGCCAGCCGTAGCGGGACTACCTACAATGAGCAGTTCTTC. Protein sequence: CASRSGTTYNEQFF.

This clonotype is a singleton in its sample. Only one base separates this from a far larger clonotype, so it likely reflects a read error. The rearrangement uses TRBV27 and TRBJ2-5; D not certain. V lost 5 bases and J lost 11, with 24 bases in between. CDR3 length: 15 residues. CDR1 and CDR2 from the germline V gene are MNHEY and SMNVEV (reference sequence). The CDR3 here is CASSPQVLSYNEQYF. The CDR3 bases are TGTGCCAGCAGTCCCCAGGTCCTCTCCTACAATGAGCAGTACTTC.

This clonotype was picked up many times. This chain connects TRBV29-1 to TRBJ2-1; D is undetermined. The germline V gene encodes CDR1 SQVTM and CDR2 ANQGSEA. Trimming pared 0 bases from V and 4 bases from J, leaving 7 bases between. This CDR3 contains 13 residues. The CDR3 DNA sequence: TGCAGCGTTGAAGATGGCGGATACAATGAGCAGTTCTTC. It translates to CSVEDGGYNEQFF.

This clonotype showed up many times. The rearrangement uses TRBV29-1 and TRBJ1-1; TRBD1 aligns across 9 bases. Germline lookup yields CDR1 SQVTM and CDR2 ANQGSEA. The CDR3 spans 13 residues. The V segment lost 4 bases and the J segment 5 bases; nucleotides outside the gene matches: 5. CDR3 region: CSVGDRGSTEAFF. The CDR3 nucleotides read TGCAGCGTTGGAGACAGGGGGTCTACTGAAGCTTTCTTT. Based on the CDR3 plus reference TRBV29-1 and TRBJ1-1, the full variable domain is SAVISQKPSRDICQRGTSLTIQCQVDSQVTMMFWYRQQPGQSLTLIATANQGSEATYESGFVIDKFPISRPNLTFSTLTVSNMSPEDSSIYLCSVGDRGSTEAFFGQGTRLTVV.

A few counts support this clonotype. J is TRBJ2-2 and V is TRBV6-1, with TRBD1 matching over 7 bases. The CDR3 totals 14 residues. V gave up 6 bases and J gave up 8 bases; unmatched junction bases: 9. Germline V gives CDR1 MNHNS, CDR2 SASEGT. The CDR3 coding sequence is TGTGCCAGCAGAACGACAGGGATCTCTGGGGAGCTGTTTTTT. It encodes CASRTTGISGELFF.

There are many counts of this clonotype. The V gene is TRBV2, the J gene TRBJ1-6; D remains unclear. Germline lookup yields CDR1 SNHLY and CDR2 FYNNEI. Trimming removed 3 bases at V and 0 bases at J, with 15 bases between. CDR3 length: 18 amino acids. In DNA form, the CDR3 reads TGTGCCAGCAGTGACCCAGCGGCGTTGAGCTCCTATAATTCACCCCTCCACTTT. Amino acid sequence: CASSDPAALSSYNSPLHF.

This clonotype occurred many times. This chain connects TRBV3-1 to TRBJ1-4; D is undetermined. The V gene lost 0 bases and the J gene lost 8 bases, with 1 base spanning the gap. The CDR3 totals 11 residues. Germline assignment: CDR1 LGHDT and CDR2 YNNKEL (reference sequence). The CDR3, as DNA: TGTGCCAGCAGCCAAGAGGAAAAACTGTTTTTT. Its protein is CASSQEEKLFF.

The chain carries TRBV13 and TRBJ2-5; 12 bases are shared with TRBD2. This CDR3 contains 16 residues. Germline V gene lookup returns CDR1 PRHDT and CDR2 FYEKMQ (reference sequence). The junction had 9 bases not matched to a gene; V was cut back by 5 bases and J by 5 bases. CDR3 protein: CASSQTSGSSGETQYF. The CDR3 bases are TGTGCCAGCAGCCAGACTAGCGGGAGTTCGGGGGAGACCCAGTACTTC.

A remark on this clonotype: Its ends do not fully match the called genes, so a read error is possible. The chain links TRBV10-3 to TRBJ2-7, with 14 bases that match TRBD2. Germline assignment: CDR1 ENHRY and CDR2 SYGVKD. CDR3 length: 18 amino acids. For the CDR3, the DNA is TGTGCCATCAATGAGTCGGTGACTAGCGGGAGGGGGCCCTACGAGCAGTACTTC. It is translated as CAINESVTSGRGPYEQYF.

This clonotype was observed a handful of times. A much larger clone lies one base from this, so it may be a read error. Without the conserved terminal phenylalanine or tryptophan, this CDR3 likely stems from a read error. The chain joins TRBV5-5 to TRBJ1-2; 7 nucleotides line up with TRBD1. Germline V lookup: CDR1 SGHKS, CDR2 YYEKEE (reference sequence). J lost 3 bases, V lost 2 bases, and 7 bases had no gene match. This CDR3 has 15 residues. This CDR3 is CASSLVAGGDYGYTL. CDR3 coding DNA: TGTGCCAGCAGCTTAGTAGCAGGGGGAGACTATGGCTACACCCTC.

This clonotype has more than one count but fewer than ten. The genes are TRBV19 and TRBJ2-2; possibly TRBD1 for D (6 bases). V lost 4 bases and J 4 bases, leaving 16 bases between the germline ends. The CDR3 consists of 16 residues. Looked up from germline, CDR1 is LNHDA and CDR2 is SQIVND (reference sequence). The CDR3 spells CASSTSTGLFTGELFF. The CDR3 nucleotides are TGTGCCAGTAGTACAAGCACAGGGCTATTCACCGGGGAGCTGTTTTTT. Complete variable domain (other parts from reference TRBV19 and TRBJ2-2): DGGITQSPKYLFRKEGQNVTLSCEQNLNHDAMYWYRQDPGQGLRLIYYSQIVNDFQKGDIAEGYSVSREKKESFPLTVTSAQKNPTAFYLCASSTSTGLFTGELFFGEGSRLTVL.

The chain's CDR3 is CASSYSGGSTDTQYF. As DNA, the CDR3 is TGTGCCAGCAGTTACTCCGGGGGGAGCACAGATACGCAGTATTTT. The genes are TRBV6-5 and TRBJ2-3, with 7 bases lining up with TRBD2. The CDR3 is 15 amino acids. The junction had 0 bases not matched to a gene; V was cut back by 0 bases and J by 0 bases. Germline CDR1 reads MNHEY; CDR2 reads SVGAGI.

This clonotype was found many times. The chain has TRBV11-3 and TRBJ2-2; possibly TRBD2 for D (7 bases). Trimming stripped 5 bases from V and 4 bases from J, with 23 bases between. Germline CDR1 reads SGHNT; CDR2 reads YENEEA. The CDR3 is made up of 18 amino acids. As DNA, the CDR3 is TGTGCCAGCAGCCACACAGCGGGATCGGTCAGGGGCACCGGGGAGCTGTTTTTT. Amino acid sequence: CASSHTAGSVRGTGELFF.

This clonotype was found many times. Here the CDR3 DNA reads TGTGCCAGCAGTCCCCTCGGACTAGCGAACTACGAGCAGTACTTC. It yields the protein CASSPLGLANYEQYF. The rearrangement links TRBV28 to TRBJ2-7, with 9 bases identical to TRBD2. The CDR3 has 15 amino acids. Germline trimming cut 5 bases from V and 3 bases from J; bases unmatched to any gene: 8. From germline, CDR1 is MDHEN and CDR2 SYDVKM.

The chain uses TRBV7-3 and TRBJ2-3, with TRBD2 matching 14 bases. After removal of 5 bases from V and 1 base from J, the junction contained 2 bases not matched to a gene. CDR1 SGHTA and CDR2 FQGTGA come from the germline V gene. The CDR3 has 16 amino acids. The CDR3 is CASSRGLAGGTDTQYF. The CDR3, as DNA: TGTGCCAGCAGCAGGGGACTAGCGGGAGGCACAGATACGCAGTATTTT. The full variable domain, completed using reference TRBV7-3 and TRBJ2-3, is GAGVSQTPSNKVTEKGKYVELRCDPISGHTALYWYRQSLGQGPEFLIYFQGTGAADDSGLPNDRFFAVRPEGSVSTLKIQRTERGDSAVYLCASSRGLAGGTDTQYFGPGTRLTVL.

This rearrangement joins TRBV18 to TRBJ1-2; D possibly corresponds to TRBD1 (5 bases). The germline V gene encodes CDR1 KGHSH and CDR2 LQKENI. This CDR3 spans 15 amino acids. Between the trimmed V and J ends, which lost 3 bases and 6 bases, there was a span of 17 bases. The CDR3 loop is CASSPPRGGLDGYTF. Written as DNA, the CDR3 is TGTGCCAGCTCACCGCCCCGTGGGGGACTGGATGGCTACACCTTC.

This clonotype was counted only a few times. The rearrangement links TRBV7-2 to TRBJ1-2; 7 positions agree with TRBD1. CDR3 length: 15 residues. V was clipped by 2 bases and J by 8 bases; unmatched bases: 11. CDR1 and CDR2 (germline): SGHTA, FQGNSA. The CDR3 spells CASSLSVEGALGYTF. CDR3 coding DNA: TGTGCCAGCAGCTTAAGTGTGGAGGGGGCGTTAGGCTACACCTTC.

This clonotype was counted many times. The J gene is TRBJ2-3, the V gene TRBV2; TRBD2 matches 9 bases. Germline values: CDR1 SNHLY, CDR2 FYNNEI. The CDR3 is made up of 13 amino acids. J was trimmed by 5 bases and V by 9 bases; bases with no gene match: 6. CDR3: CARGGRAEDTQYF. DNA for the CDR3: TGTGCCAGAGGCGGGAGGGCCGAAGATACGCAGTATTTT.

The V gene is TRBV6-1, the J gene TRBJ2-1; a possible D gene is TRBD2 (6 bases). Germline V gene data show CDR1 as MNHNS and CDR2 as SASEGT. V was trimmed by 6 bases and J by 4 bases, leaving 19 bases between them. The CDR3 has 16 amino acids. The CDR3 nucleotides read TGTGCCAGCAGAAGTAAACAGACTAGGGCTTACAATGAGCAGTTCTTC. It yields the protein CASRSKQTRAYNEQFF.